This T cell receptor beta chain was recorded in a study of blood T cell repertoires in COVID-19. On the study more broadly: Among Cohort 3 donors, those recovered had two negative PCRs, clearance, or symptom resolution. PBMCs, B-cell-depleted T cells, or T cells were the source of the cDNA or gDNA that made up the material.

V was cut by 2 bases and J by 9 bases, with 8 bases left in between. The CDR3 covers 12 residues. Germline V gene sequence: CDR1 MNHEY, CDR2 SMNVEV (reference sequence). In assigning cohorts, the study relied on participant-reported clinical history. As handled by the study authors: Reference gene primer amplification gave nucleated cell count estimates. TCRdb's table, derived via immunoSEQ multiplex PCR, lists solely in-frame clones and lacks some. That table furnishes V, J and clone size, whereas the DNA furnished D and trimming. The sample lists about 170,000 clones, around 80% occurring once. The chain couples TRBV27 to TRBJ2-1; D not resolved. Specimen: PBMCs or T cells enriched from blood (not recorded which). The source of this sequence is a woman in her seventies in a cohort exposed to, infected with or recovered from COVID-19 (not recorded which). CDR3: CASSLVASEQFF. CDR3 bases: TGTGCCAGCAGTTTAGTAGCTAGTGAGCAGTTCTTC.